This T cell receptor (beta chain) is drawn from a study of blood T cell repertoires in COVID-19. Study information: Acute-phase and convalescent COVID-19 samples originated in the United States, Italy and Spain. PBMCs, B-cell-depleted T cells, or T cells provided the cDNA or gDNA that made up the material.

Original processing methods: From reference gene primer amplification, estimates of nucleated cell counts were derived. Here immunoSEQ multiplex PCR was the method, and the copy in TCRdb shows in-frame clones only, minus some. For V, J and clone size, that table is used; D and trimming come from the DNA. The table includes fewer than 200,000 clones, nearly 90% detected once. CDR3 length: 13 residues. Germline assignment: CDR1 KGHDR and CDR2 SFDVKD. Trimming took 5 bases from V and 0 from J, leaving 7 bases between them. The chain carries TRBV24-1 and TRBJ2-7; D gene uncertain. Sequencing was carried out using peripheral blood. This TCR was sampled from a man between 18 and 35 years old who had recovered from COVID-19. This CDR3 is CATSAVSSYEQYF. CDR3 DNA sequence: TGTGCCACCAGTGCCGTTAGCTCCTACGAGCAGTACTTC.